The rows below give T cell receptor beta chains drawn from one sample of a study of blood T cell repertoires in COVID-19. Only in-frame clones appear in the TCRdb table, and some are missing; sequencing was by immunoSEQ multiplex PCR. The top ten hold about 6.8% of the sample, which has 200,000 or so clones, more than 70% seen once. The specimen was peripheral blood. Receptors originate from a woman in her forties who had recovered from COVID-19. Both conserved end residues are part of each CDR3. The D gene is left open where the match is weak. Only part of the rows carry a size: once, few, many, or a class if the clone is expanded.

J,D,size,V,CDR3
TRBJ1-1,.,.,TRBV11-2,CASSLLPMNTEAFF
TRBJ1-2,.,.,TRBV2,CASRPLQENYGYTF
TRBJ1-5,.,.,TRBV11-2,CASSQGLSNQPQHF
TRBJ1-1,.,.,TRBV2,CASSSGVNTEAFF
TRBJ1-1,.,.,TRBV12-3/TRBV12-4,CASSLIPSFAFF
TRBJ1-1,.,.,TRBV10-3,CAISESGGQTEAFF
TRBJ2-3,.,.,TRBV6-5,CASMVADTDTQYF
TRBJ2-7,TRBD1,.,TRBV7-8,CASRRNRDSTYEQYF
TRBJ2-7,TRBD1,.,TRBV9,CASSEADREGEQYF
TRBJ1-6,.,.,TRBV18,CASSPQLGPEDSPLHF
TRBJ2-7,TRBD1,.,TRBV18,CASSPLSPGQGASAYEQYF
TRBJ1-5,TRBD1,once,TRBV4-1,CASSQEGDRGLGEPQHF
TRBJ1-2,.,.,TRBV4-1,CASSQDPGYGYTF
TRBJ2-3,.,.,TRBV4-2,CASSPSDGGDPDTQYF
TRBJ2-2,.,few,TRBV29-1,CSVQAGQNTGELFF
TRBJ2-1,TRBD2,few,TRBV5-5,CASSLGPSGRPPAQFF
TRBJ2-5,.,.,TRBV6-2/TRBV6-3,CASSYSPFSGVGETQYF
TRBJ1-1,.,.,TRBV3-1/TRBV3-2,CASSQDSKGTEAFF
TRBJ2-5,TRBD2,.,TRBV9,CASSASWDRTSGSWETQYF
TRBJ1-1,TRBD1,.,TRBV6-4,CASSPGQGVTEAFF
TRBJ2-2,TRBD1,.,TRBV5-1,CASSLQSGTATGELFF
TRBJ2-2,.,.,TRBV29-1,CSVEGAGAGELFF
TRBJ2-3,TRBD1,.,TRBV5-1,CASSPSGQGGQDTQYF
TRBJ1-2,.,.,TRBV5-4,CASSLWGGPNYGYTF
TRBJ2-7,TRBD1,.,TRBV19,CASSIGTGLSEQYF
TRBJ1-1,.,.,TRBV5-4,CASSLAREYGAFF
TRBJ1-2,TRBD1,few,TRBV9,CASSEGAASYGYTF
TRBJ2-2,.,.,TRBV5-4,CASSPSGVNTGELFF
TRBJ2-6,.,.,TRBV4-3,CASSQDGGLSGANVLTF
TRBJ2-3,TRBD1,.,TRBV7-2,CASSPRDRGRADTQYF
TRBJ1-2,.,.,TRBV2,CASSVRGGPNYGYTF
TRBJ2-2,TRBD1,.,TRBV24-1,CATSDPGQGARTGELFF